One sample yielded the 24 T cell receptor beta chains listed below, sequenced in a study of chemoradiotherapy in HPV16-positive cancers. The protocol was immunoSEQ multiplex PCR, while the TCRdb copy is restricted to in-frame clones and leaves out a portion. The sample lists about 22,000 clones, around 90% occurring once. Material: blood, obtained from a patient who underwent chemoradiotherapy. These receptors were taken from a human donor with HPV-associated anogenital cancer.

The rearrangement links TRBV19 to TRBJ2-7, with TRBD1 identical over 7 bases. The CDR3 contains 17 residues. Trimming took 0 bases from V and 6 from J; bases not matched to a gene: 14. Germline CDR1 reads LNHDA; CDR2 reads SQIVND (reference sequence). The CDR3 here is CASSIDHDRDEFGEQYF. The CDR3 nucleotides read TGTGCCAGTAGTATAGATCACGACAGGGATGAATTTGGCGAGCAGTACTTC.

V gene TRBV27 combines with J gene TRBJ2-3; D is ambiguous. The ends were cut back, 3 bases at V and 0 bases at J, with 7 bases in the middle. The CDR3 contains 14 residues. From germline, CDR1 is MNHEY and CDR2 SMNVEV (reference sequence). The CDR3 spells CASSFTMSTDTQYF. The DNA for the CDR3 is TGTGCCAGCAGTTTCACCATGAGCACAGATACGCAGTATTTT.

V and J are TRBV7-2 and TRBJ2-3; D might be TRBD1 or TRBD2, each matching 5 bases. The CDR3 runs 15 residues. V was shortened by 0 bases and J by 1 base, with 8 bases between the two germline ends. Germline V lookup: CDR1 SGHTA, CDR2 FQGNSA. For the CDR3, the DNA is TGTGCCAGCAGCTTAGCGGGGGACCGCACAGATACGCAGTATTTT. As protein: CASSLAGDRTDTQYF.

This chain uses TRBV5-1 with TRBJ2-3; perhaps TRBD2 as D (6 bases). Between the trimmed V and J ends, which lost 4 bases and 3 bases, there was a span of 15 bases. The CDR3 is 15 residues long. CDR1 and CDR2 from the germline V gene are SGHRS and YFSETQ. CDR3 sequence: CASSLTSGGTDTQYF. The DNA for the CDR3 is TGCGCCAGCAGCCTGACATCCGGAGGGACAGATACGCAGTATTTT. Full variable domain (outside the CDR3, taken from reference TRBV5-1 and TRBJ2-3): KAGVTQTPRYLIKTRGQQVTLSCSPISGHRSVSWYQQTPGQGLQFLFEYFSETQRNKGNFPGRFSGRQFSNSRSEMNVSTLELGDSALYLCASSLTSGGTDTQYFGPGTRLTVL.

This clone was seen only a few times. The chain joins TRBV30 to TRBJ2-2; 11 nucleotides match TRBD2. V was pared by 5 bases and J by 0 bases, with 5 bases of the junction left unmatched. This CDR3 is built from 16 residues. Germline V gene lookup returns CDR1 GTSNPN and CDR2 SVGIG (reference sequence). CDR3 coding DNA: TGTGCCTGGTCCGGACTAGCGGGCACGAACACCGGGGAGCTGTTTTTT. It translates to CAWSGLAGTNTGELFF.

The chain couples TRBV14 to TRBJ2-1; possibly TRBD1 for D (5 bases). Germline V gene sequence: CDR1 SGHDN, CDR2 FVKESK. V lost 6 bases and J lost 0, with 12 bases in between. The CDR3 has 15 residues. The CDR3: CASSPRVSSYNEQFF. CDR3 in DNA: TGTGCCAGCAGTCCCAGGGTCAGCTCCTACAATGAGCAGTTCTTC.

The gene calls are TRBV27 and TRBJ1-5, with 8 bases that match TRBD1. The germline CDR1 and CDR2 sequences are MNHEY and SMNVEV (reference sequence). This CDR3 is 18 amino acids long. J was trimmed by 7 bases and V by 3 bases; bases with no gene match: 17. The CDR3 protein is CASSFGGRTRGREQPQHF. The CDR3 DNA is TGTGCCAGCAGTTTTGGAGGGCGGACCAGGGGGCGCGAGCAGCCCCAGCATTTT.

V and J are TRBV5-5 and TRBJ1-3; possibly TRBD1 for D (5 bases). Trimming took off 6 bases at V and 1 base at J, with 11 bases between the two ends. Germline CDR1 reads SGHKS; CDR2 reads YYEKEE (reference sequence). This CDR3 region has 14 residues. The CDR3 region has the DNA TGTGCCAGCAACGACAGAAGATCTGGAAACACCATATATTTT. Its translation: CASNDRRSGNTIYF.

CDR3 in DNA: TGTGCCAGCTCACTTGGGACAGGGGTCATGAACACTGAAGCTTTCTTT. Translation gives CASSLGTGVMNTEAFF. The chain couples TRBV18 to TRBJ1-1; TRBD1 agrees at 10 bases. Germline V gene lookup returns CDR1 KGHSH and CDR2 LQKENI. The CDR3 totals 16 residues. The ends lost 4 bases at V and 0 bases at J; junction bases unmatched: 5.

To note about this clone: One end of the junction varies from germline; a read error may be responsible. The chain combines TRBV5-5 with TRBJ2-5; the D is unclear. This CDR3 has 12 amino acids. Germline CDR1 is SGHKS and CDR2 is YYEKEE (reference sequence). In DNA form, the CDR3 reads TGTGCCAGCGGCTTCGACCAAGAGACCCAGTACTTC. Protein: CASGFDQETQYF. Looking up the rest from reference TRBV5-5 and TRBJ2-5 gives the full variable domain: DAGVTQSPTHLIKTRGQQVTLRCSPISGHKSVSWYQQVLGQGPQFIFQYYEKEERGRGNFPDRFSARQFPNYSSELNVNALLLGDSALYLCASGFDQETQYFGPGTRLLVL.

The chain uses TRBV6-1 and TRBJ2-6; D gene uncertain. This CDR3 contains 14 residues. In germline, CDR1 is MNHNS, CDR2 SASEGT. The germline V and J ends were trimmed by 10 bases and 1 base, with 11 bases remaining between them. Here the CDR3 DNA reads TGTGCCACCGGCCTAGGGTCTGGGGCCAACGTCCTGACTTTC. It is translated as CATGLGSGANVLTF.

The V call is TRBV9, the J call TRBJ1-2; 7 bases fit TRBD1. This CDR3 comprises 15 residues. V lost 4 bases to trimming and J lost 4 bases; unmatched junction nucleotides: 10. The germline CDR1 and CDR2 sequences are SGDLS and YYNGEE. CDR3 bases: TGTGCCAGCAGCCAGACGACAGGGCTTACCTATGGCTACACCTTC. This gives the protein CASSQTTGLTYGYTF.

The V call is TRBV29-1, the J call TRBJ1-2; D gene uncertain. Trimming stripped 5 bases from V and 8 bases from J, with 12 bases between. Germline V CDR1 and CDR2: SQVTM, ANQGSEA. The CDR3 totals 11 residues. In DNA form, the CDR3 reads TGCAGCGTTAAACTTGCAGGAGGCTACACCTTC. Translating gives CSVKLAGGYTF.

In nucleotides, the CDR3 is TGTGCCAGCAGTTTATTTCGGGCGTCCGGGGAGCTGTTTTTT. It is translated as CASSLFRASGELFF. This chain uses TRBV27 with TRBJ2-2; D gene unclear. CDR1 MNHEY and CDR2 SMNVEV come from the germline V gene (reference sequence). CDR3 length: 14 residues. V was clipped by 1 base and J by 6 bases, with 9 bases between them.

The chain couples TRBV15 to TRBJ2-5; weak D call: TRBD2 (5 bases). There are 15 residues in the CDR3. V shed 0 bases and J shed 1 base, with 9 bases lying between them. Germline V gene data show CDR1 as LNHNV and CDR2 as YYDKDF (reference sequence). The CDR3 DNA sequence: TGTGCCACCAGCAGAGATAGGGAGCGCCAAGAGACCCAGTACTTC. It translates to CATSRDRERQETQYF.

V and J are TRBV29-1 and TRBJ2-5; unclear D gene. CDR1 SQVTM and CDR2 ANQGSEA come from the germline V gene. V shed 2 bases and J shed 4 bases, with 5 bases lying between them. The CDR3 has 11 residues. This CDR3 reads CSVELGETQYF. CDR3 DNA sequence: TGCAGCGTTGAATTGGGAGAGACCCAGTACTTC.

The chain carries TRBV10-3 and TRBJ2-7; 8 nucleotides align to TRBD2. Trimming removed 6 bases from V and 5 bases from J; junction bases left unmatched: 6. The CDR3 has 13 residues. The V gene's germline CDR1 is ENHRY and CDR2 SYGVKD. The CDR3 DNA sequence: TGTGCCATCAGAGCCGGGGGGGCGGACGAGCAGTACTTC. It codes for CAIRAGGADEQYF.

The rearrangement links TRBV6-5 to TRBJ1-1; D ambiguous. V was cut by 2 bases and J by 0 bases, with 7 bases left in between. The germline CDR1 and CDR2 sequences are MNHEY and SVGAGI. The CDR3 loop spans 14 amino acids. CDR3 coding DNA: TGTGCCAGCAGTTACGAGGGCATGAACACTGAAGCTTTCTTT. It specifies CASSYEGMNTEAFF.

The chain links TRBV30 to TRBJ2-1, with D possibly TRBD2 on 5 matching bases. This CDR3 has 15 residues. V lost 3 bases and J lost 0, with 12 bases in between. CDR1 is GTSNPN and CDR2 is SVGIG in the germline V gene (reference sequence). The CDR3: CAWRSLDFSYNEQFF. In DNA, the CDR3 is TGTGCCTGGAGAAGCTTGGACTTCTCCTACAATGAGCAGTTCTTC.

The CDR3 loop is CASSSNQETQYF. As DNA, the CDR3 is TGCGCCAGCAGCTCAAACCAAGAGACCCAGTACTTC. J is TRBJ2-5 and V is TRBV5-1; D remains unclear. The germline V gene has CDR1 SGHRS and CDR2 YFSETQ. With 3 bases removed from V and 0 bases from J, the gap between germline ends came to 3 bases. This CDR3 is built from 12 residues.

The V call is TRBV14, the J call TRBJ1-2; D uncertain. V gave up 4 bases and J gave up 5 bases, with 14 bases separating them. The CDR3 totals 14 residues. Germline V lookup: CDR1 SGHDN, CDR2 FVKESK. In DNA form, the CDR3 reads TGTGCCAGCAGCCCTACAGAGGCCATTTATGGCTACACCTTC. It yields the protein CASSPTEAIYGYTF. The entire variable domain, with the rest obtained from reference TRBV14 and TRBJ1-2, is as follows: EAGVTQFPSHSVIEKGQTVTLRCDPISGHDNLYWYRRVMGKEIKFLLHFVKESKQDESGMPNNRFLAERTGGTYSTLKVQPAELEDSGVYFCASSPTEAIYGYTFGSGTRLTVV.

The genes are TRBV15 and TRBJ2-5; D is possibly TRBD2 (5 bases). Trimming removed 3 bases at V and 5 bases at J, with 13 bases between. The CDR3 covers 14 residues. From germline, CDR1 is LNHNV and CDR2 YYDKDF (reference sequence). CDR3 bases: TGTGCCACCAGCAGGACTGCCGGCGGGGAGACCCAGTACTTC. Translated: CATSRTAGGETQYF.

This sequence joins TRBV4-1 and TRBJ1-1; D may be TRBD1 (6 bases). The germline V gene encodes CDR1 MGHRA and CDR2 YSYEKL. Trimming removed 0 bases from V and 0 bases from J, with 14 bases in between. The CDR3 runs 17 residues. This CDR3 is CASSQDQGWPMNTEAFF. In DNA, the CDR3 is TGCGCCAGCAGCCAAGATCAGGGGTGGCCCATGAACACTGAAGCTTTCTTT.

The CDR3 reads CAWSLGNSNQPQHF. For the CDR3, the DNA is TGTGCCTGGAGTTTGGGGAATAGCAATCAGCCCCAGCATTTT. The V and J genes are TRBV30 and TRBJ1-5, with D unresolved. V shed 2 bases and J shed 0 bases, with 8 bases lying between them. The germline CDR1 and CDR2 sequences are GTSNPN and SVGIG (reference sequence). The CDR3 has 14 amino acids.